A selection of T cell receptor beta chains follows, all from one sample in a study of beta chain features in type 1 diabetes. Only in-frame clones appear in the TCRdb table, and some are missing; sequencing was by immunoSEQ multiplex PCR. The repertoire holds about 900,000 clones, 17% seen once, with around 0.02% in the top ten. Sequenced input: naive CD4+ T cells from blood. The source is a woman under 30 in good health. Each CDR3 is given with its conserved first and last residue. Fields, in order: J gene, CDR3 length, V gene, D gene, clone size, CDR3 protein, CDR3 DNA. D genes are given only for firm matches. Clone size, where shown, is once, few, many, or a class for clones that have expanded.

>TRBJ1-5|16|TRBV6-1|.|.
CASSELNRVKNQPQHF
TGTGCCAGCAGTGAACTTAACAGGGTCAAGAATCAGCCCCAGCATTTT
>TRBJ1-1|11|TRBV10-3|TRBD1|.
CAMGTGGKAFF
TGTGCCATGGGGACAGGGGGCAAAGCTTTCTTT
>TRBJ1-3|15|TRBV5-1|.|few
CASSPQGFSGNTIYF
TGCGCCAGCAGCCCACAGGGATTCTCTGGAAACACCATATATTTT
>TRBJ2-5|14|TRBV19|TRBD2|few
CASSGTTTGETQYF
TGTGCCAGTAGCGGGACTACTACGGGAGAGACCCAGTACTTC
>TRBJ2-7|16|TRBV11-2|TRBD2|.
CASSWPMGRESLEQYF
TGTGCCAGCAGCTGGCCCATGGGGCGGGAGTCACTCGAGCAGTACTTC
>TRBJ2-7|15|TRBV6-6|.|.
CASSYRPDSSYEQYF
TGTGCCAGCAGTTACCGGCCGGACAGCTCCTACGAGCAGTACTTC
>TRBJ2-3|16|TRBV18|TRBD2|few
CASSPGLAGVIDTQYF
TGTGCCAGCTCCCCCGGACTAGCGGGAGTCATAGATACGCAGTATTTT
>TRBJ2-1|11|TRBV20-1|.|few
CSARFPNEQFF
TGCAGTGCTAGATTCCCGAATGAGCAGTTCTTC
>TRBJ2-2|15|TRBV5-1|TRBD2|few
CASKKVAGETGELFF
TGCGCCAGCAAGAAGGTAGCGGGAGAGACCGGGGAGCTGTTTTTT
>TRBJ1-2|11|TRBV29-1|.|few
CSAPEGLSYTF
TGCAGCGCCCCTGAGGGTTTGAGCTACACCTTC
>TRBJ2-6|14|TRBV7-2|.|.
CASSLDSGANVLTF
TGTGCCAGCAGCTTAGACTCTGGGGCCAACGTCCTGACTTTC
>TRBJ2-1|16|TRBV4-1|TRBD2|once
CASSRGRAVSYNEQFF
TGCGCCAGCAGCCGAGGGAGGGCGGTCTCCTACAATGAGCAGTTCTTC
>TRBJ1-2|13|TRBV18|.|.
CASVNTGSGGYTF
TGTGCCAGCGTAAACACAGGGAGCGGTGGCTACACCTTC
>TRBJ2-3|16|TRBV4-3|.|.
CASSQDRQTSTDTQYF
TGCGCCAGCAGCCAAGATAGGCAAACTAGCACAGATACGCAGTATTTT
>TRBJ2-3|19|TRBV19|TRBD2|few
CASSIFLAGDLLPGDTQYF
TGTGCCAGTAGTATATTCCTAGCGGGGGATCTACTCCCGGGAGATACGCAGTATTTT
>TRBJ2-1|18|TRBV13|TRBD2|.
CASSPRPSGHSSYNEQFF
TGTGCCAGCAGCCCAAGACCTAGCGGCCATAGCTCCTACAATGAGCAGTTCTTC
>TRBJ2-2|14|TRBV19|.|few
CARNRDMDTGELFF
TGTGCCAGGAACCGGGACATGGACACCGGGGAGCTGTTTTTT
>TRBJ1-3|15|TRBV11-1|.|.
CASSRDRRSGNTIYF
TGTGCCAGCAGCCGCGACCGCCGCTCTGGAAACACCATATATTTT
>TRBJ2-5|12|TRBV15|.|.
CATSRDLLTQYF
TGTGCCACCAGCAGAGATCTGCTGACCCAGTACTTC
>TRBJ2-2|16|TRBV7-9|TRBD2|.
CASGGGTSGNTGELFF
TGTGCCAGCGGGGGTGGCACTAGCGGAAACACCGGGGAGCTGTTTTTT
>TRBJ2-6|19|TRBV9|TRBD2|few
CASSVGISGRSSGANVLTF
TGTGCCAGCAGCGTAGGGATTAGCGGGAGAAGCTCTGGGGCCAACGTCCTGACTTTC
>TRBJ1-2|15|TRBV9|TRBD1|few
CASSTQTGPSYGYTF
TGTGCCAGCAGCACCCAGACAGGGCCCTCCTATGGCTACACCTTC
>TRBJ2-3|14|TRBV19|TRBD2|.
CASRGLAGTDTQYF
TGTGCCAGTAGGGGACTAGCGGGCACAGATACGCAGTATTTT
>TRBJ2-7|11|TRBV6-6|.|.
CAIQQGYEQYF
TGTGCCATCCAACAGGGCTACGAGCAGTACTTC
>TRBJ1-2|12|TRBV7-9|.|few
CASSSPPGGYTF
TGTGCCAGCAGCTCCCCACCCGGGGGCTACACCTTC
>TRBJ2-5|17|TRBV21-1|.|.
CASSIIGLRVVRETQYF
TGTGCCAGCAGCATCATCGGACTTCGCGTCGTCAGAGAGACCCAGTACTTC
>TRBJ2-1|15|TRBV18|.|few
CASSSVAEHYNEQFF
TGTGCCAGCTCCTCCGTAGCGGAGCACTACAATGAGCAGTTCTTC
>TRBJ2-7|13|TRBV4-3|TRBD1|few
CASSRDRVYEQYF
TGCGCCAGCAGCCGAGACAGGGTCTACGAGCAGTACTTC
>TRBJ2-1|15|TRBV7-2|.|few
CASSPRGRENNEQFF
TGTGCCAGCAGCCCAAGGGGGAGGGAGAACAATGAGCAGTTCTTC
>TRBJ2-5|14|TRBV28|.|few
CASTRAFARETQYF
TGTGCCAGCACCCGGGCTTTTGCCCGAGAGACCCAGTACTTC
>TRBJ2-1|14|TRBV19|.|few
CASSIARSYNEQFF
TGTGCCAGTAGTATCGCCAGATCCTACAATGAGCAGTTCTTC
>TRBJ1-5|12|TRBV5-1|.|few
CASSHPNQPQHF
TGCGCCAGCAGCCACCCCAATCAGCCCCAGCATTTT
>TRBJ2-3|14|TRBV7-2|.|.
CASSRQASTDTQYF
TGTGCCAGCAGCAGACAGGCTAGCACAGATACGCAGTATTTT